The sample holds one count of the clone carrying this TCR beta chain. In the source study's methods: Amplification from reference gene primers served as the basis for estimated nucleated cell counts. The repertoire was sequenced with immunoSEQ multiplex PCR; TCRdb's copy has only in-frame clones and lacks some. That table gives V, J and clone size, and the DNA gave D and trimming. The sample carries 60,000 to 70,000 clones, roughly 84% recorded once. The record originates from a study of blood T cell repertoires in COVID-19. Study as a whole: The United States, Italy and Spain were the sources of the acute and convalescent COVID-19 samples. PBMCs, B-cell-depleted T cells, or T cells were the source of the cDNA or gDNA that made up the material.

Germline loops: CDR1 LNHDA, CDR2 SQIVND (reference sequence). V lost 3 bases and J 10 bases, leaving 20 bases between the germline ends. The CDR3 length is 15 residues. Sequenced input: peripheral blood. The TCR comes from a man between 50 and 59 years old with active COVID-19. The chain carries TRBV19 and TRBJ2-3; D possibly corresponds to TRBD1 (6 bases). The CDR3 reads CASSIQGWGSGAQYF. The CDR3 DNA is TGTGCCAGTAGTATCCAGGGGTGGGGGTCGGGTGCGCAGTATTTT.